This T cell receptor beta chain was retrieved from a study of long-term antiretroviral therapy in people with HIV. Overall study results and limits: Diversity rose after ART but stayed below transplant donor controls. For ART adherence, viral resistance and therapy changes, no data were available. Before ART, certain clones expanded, and these dominated the repertoire at all time points. Blood sampling spanned 2004 to 2017, possibly under older ART regimens.

At the survey level, the v3.0 immunoSEQ assay was run. Measured with immunoSEQ multiplex PCR; TCRdb has only the in-frame clones, and not every one. The table records some 30,000 clones, 87% of them present only once. The CDR3 sequence is 14 residues long. Per germline, CDR1 SGHRS and CDR2 YFSETQ. The V and J ends lost 4 bases and 0 bases, in that order; junction bases with no gene match: 4. Note on this clone: Its target is not known.

The specimen comprised unsorted PBMCs, sampled 1.1 years after starting antiretroviral therapy. The chain employs TRBV5-1 and TRBJ2-7, with TRBD1 matching over 7 bases. The origin of this receptor is a man aged 18 to 30 with HIV. The CDR3 is CASSRDSFSYEQYF. The DNA for the CDR3 is TGCGCCAGCAGCCGGGACAGCTTCTCCTACGAGCAGTACTTC. The full variable domain, its missing parts supplied by reference TRBV5-1 and TRBJ2-7, is KAGVTQTPRYLIKTRGQQVTLSCSPISGHRSVSWYQQTPGQGLQFLFEYFSETQRNKGNFPGRFSGRQFSNSRSEMNVSTLELGDSALYLCASSRDSFSYEQYFGPGTRLTVT.